Included here is one TCR beta chain sequence, with context. A few counts support this clone. It lacks a known antigen. Per-base quality was not reported, and no clone a single base away is much larger than it. Different DNA sequences within this sample yield the same CDR3. V is clipped by 0 bases and J by 2 bases, and the sequence between their germline boundaries is 6 bases long. The CDR3 starts with the cysteine, ends with the phenylalanine, and has 14 residues. Just the 42-base CDR3 DNA is kept, in frame starting at base 1. CDR1 is given as SGHTA and CDR2 as FQGNSA, both from the germline V gene. The entire amount of isolated RNA was reverse transcribed using the High Capacity cDNA Reverse Transcription Kit, so the sequenced TCRB transcripts were expressed ones. Deep immunoSEQ sequencing was applied to naive, central memory and regulatory T cell samples, giving an average of approximately 3.8 million total reads per sample. Sorted cells were lysed in RLT buffer, and RNA was extracted using DNase-treated RNeasy Micro or Mini kits according to cell number. To prevent cross-contamination, each cell subset was processed individually, whereas patient and healthy donor samples were processed jointly. TCRB sequences were amplified from cDNA with the immunoSEQ multiplex PCR, producing 87-bp fragments spanning the CDR3 region. The amplicons were sequenced using the Illumina HiSeq platform. The authors' pipeline ran thus. PCR bias was computationally corrected using synthetic template baselines, reads within Hamming distance 2 were collapsed, and singletons that could not be merged were discarded. Reads were aligned to IMGT to assign V, D and J genes, CDR3 length, and insertions or deletions at six rearrangement sites. Within each subset, clonotype counts were normalized to sorted cell number, and only after that were true diversity and Gini coefficients computed with the tcR R package. The overlap coefficient, calculated on TCRB nucleotide sequences, was used to measure repertoire sharing. Out-of-frame TCRB sequences from naive cells were analyzed to stand in for the pre-selection repertoire. TCRdb limited this immuneACCESS table to in-frame rearrangements with V and J called. A share of clones is missing; checked studies link under half to unresolved V genes, and the rest is unexplained. That table supplies the V and J calls and clone size; D and trimming were determined from the DNA. A total of 850,000 to 900,000 clones appear in this sample, 15% to 20% of them only once. The top ten clonotypes cover about 0.02% of the sample.

This record belongs to a study of beta chain features in type 1 diabetes listed by TCRdb under 2018. Concerning the study at large: No differences in mean age, gender distribution, total cell number or subset yield were found between patients and healthy donors. In the study, TCRB repertoires of sorted circulating CD4+ T cell subsets from recently diagnosed type 1 diabetes patients were compared with those of matched healthy donors. Across all samples, approximately 100 million sorted cells were examined, and cell number per subset correlated strongly with RNA yield. Naive and central memory subsets were obtained from all 30 or so donors, but regulatory and stem cell-like memory subsets were isolated from only 8 patients and roughly 8 healthy donors.

What the research found in general, with its limitations: A moderate but significant shortening of TCRB CDR3 length was observed in type 1 diabetes patients in all four CD4+ subsets. Shorter templates might be favored by PCR, yet because patient and control samples were amplified and corrected together, any such skew would affect both groups equally. Naive, central memory and regulatory TCRB repertoires appeared to be more similar among patients than among healthy donors. Because cDNA rather than genomic DNA was sequenced, highly expressing activated cells could have been over-represented, although no difference in activation and CD3 levels was found between groups. Only small numbers of individuals were included in the HLA sub-analyses, which left unresolved whether HLA type had any influence on TCRB rearrangement. At VDJ recombination sites, type 1 diabetes patients had fewer insertions and more deleted nucleotides, which implies abnormalities in thymic rearrangement.

Each donor gave one peripheral blood draw, approximately 120 mL on average, collected into heparinised tubes. Using a panel that included CD45RO, CCR7, CD25, CD127, CD95 and CD27, naive, central memory, regulatory and stem cell-like memory CD4+ T cells were sorted on a BD FACSAria II. All sorted populations exceeded 95% purity. PBMCs were isolated immediately by Lymphoprep density gradient centrifugation and stained directly without culture. Samples were stained and sorted in pairs, with one healthy donor and one patient per experiment, so that batch effects were minimized. The specimen was naive CD4+ T cells from blood. Per the publication, the cell subset or site label means: true naive CD4+ T cells. The source of this sequence is a woman aged 18-29 years in good health. The chain is assembled from TRBV7-2 and TRBJ2-3, with the identity of the D gene unclear. The CDR3 here reads CASSLAGPTDTQYF. The DNA reads TGTGCCAGCAGCTTAGCCGGGCCCACAGATACGCAGTATTTT.